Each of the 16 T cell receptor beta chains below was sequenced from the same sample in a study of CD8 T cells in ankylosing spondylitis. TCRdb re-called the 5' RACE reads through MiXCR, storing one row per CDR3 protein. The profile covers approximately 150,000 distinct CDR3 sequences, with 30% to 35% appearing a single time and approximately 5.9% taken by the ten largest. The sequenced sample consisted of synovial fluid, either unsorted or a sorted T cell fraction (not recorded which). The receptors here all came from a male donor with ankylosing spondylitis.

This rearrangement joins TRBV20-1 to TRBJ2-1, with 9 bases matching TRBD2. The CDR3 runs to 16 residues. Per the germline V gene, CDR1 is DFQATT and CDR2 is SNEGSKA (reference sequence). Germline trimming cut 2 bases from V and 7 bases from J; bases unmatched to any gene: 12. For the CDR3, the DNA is TGCAGTGCTAGACACGGGACTAGCCTTGGTCGGAATGAGCAGTTCTTC. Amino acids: CSARHGTSLGRNEQFF.

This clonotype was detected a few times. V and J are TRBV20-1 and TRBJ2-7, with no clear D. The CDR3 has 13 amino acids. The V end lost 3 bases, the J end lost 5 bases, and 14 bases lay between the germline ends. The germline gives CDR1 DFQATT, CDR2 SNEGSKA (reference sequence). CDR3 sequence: CSASRPGRNEQYF. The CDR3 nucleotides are TGCAGTGCTAGCCGACCCGGGCGCAACGAGCAGTACTTC.

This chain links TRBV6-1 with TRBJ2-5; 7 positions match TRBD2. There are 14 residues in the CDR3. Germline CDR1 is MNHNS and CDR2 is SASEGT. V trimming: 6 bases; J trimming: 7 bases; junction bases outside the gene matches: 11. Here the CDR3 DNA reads TGTGCCAGCAGCCCGAGTGCGGGGGTGGGGACCCAGTACTTC. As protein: CASSPSAGVGTQYF.

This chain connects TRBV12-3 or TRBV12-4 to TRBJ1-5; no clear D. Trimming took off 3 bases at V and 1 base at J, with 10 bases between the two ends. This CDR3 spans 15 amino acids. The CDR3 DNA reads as TGTGCCAGCAGTTTCAGGAGTGGCAGCAATCAGCCCCAGCATTTT. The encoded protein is CASSFRSGSNQPQHF.

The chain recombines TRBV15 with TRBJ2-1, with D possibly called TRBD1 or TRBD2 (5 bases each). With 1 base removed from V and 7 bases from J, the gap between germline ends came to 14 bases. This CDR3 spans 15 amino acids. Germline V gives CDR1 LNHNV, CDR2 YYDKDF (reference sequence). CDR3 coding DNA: TGTGCCACCAGCAGAGCCCAGTTGGGGGTTAATGAGCAGTTCTTC. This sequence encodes CATSRAQLGVNEQFF.

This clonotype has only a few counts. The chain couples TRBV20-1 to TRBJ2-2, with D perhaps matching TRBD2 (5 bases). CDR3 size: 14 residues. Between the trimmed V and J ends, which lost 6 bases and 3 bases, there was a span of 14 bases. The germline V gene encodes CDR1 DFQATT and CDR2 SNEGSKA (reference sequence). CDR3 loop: CSAQRGKHTGELFF. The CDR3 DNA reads TGCAGTGCCCAAAGAGGGAAGCACACCGGGGAGCTGTTTTTT.

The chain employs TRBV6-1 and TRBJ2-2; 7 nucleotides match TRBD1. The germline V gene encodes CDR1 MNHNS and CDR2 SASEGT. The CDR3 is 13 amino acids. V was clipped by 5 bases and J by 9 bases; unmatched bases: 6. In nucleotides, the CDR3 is TGTGCCAGCAGTACCACCAGGGGGAGGGAGCTGTTTTTT. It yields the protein CASSTTRGRELFF.

CDR3 in DNA: TGCGCCAGCAGTTTCAGGGGCGCGGATGAAAAACTGTTTTTT. This encodes CASSFRGADEKLFF. The genes are TRBV5-1 and TRBJ1-4, with a weak D call TRBD1 (6 bases). This CDR3 has 14 residues. Germline assignment: CDR1 SGHRS and CDR2 YFSETQ. Deletions cut 5 bases from V and 6 bases from J, with 14 bases between.

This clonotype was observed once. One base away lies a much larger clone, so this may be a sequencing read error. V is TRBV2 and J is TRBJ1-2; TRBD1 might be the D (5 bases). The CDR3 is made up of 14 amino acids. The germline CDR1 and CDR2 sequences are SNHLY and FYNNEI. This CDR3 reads CASSEEGIGYGFTF. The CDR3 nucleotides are TGTGCCAGCAGTGAAGAGGGGATTGGCTATGGCTTCACCTTC.

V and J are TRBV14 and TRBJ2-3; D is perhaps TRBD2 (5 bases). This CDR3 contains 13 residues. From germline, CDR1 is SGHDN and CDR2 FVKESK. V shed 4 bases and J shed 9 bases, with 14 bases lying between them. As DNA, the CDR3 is TGTGCCAGCAGCCCTCCGGGGAGTGGGACGCAGTATTTT. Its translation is CASSPPGSGTQYF. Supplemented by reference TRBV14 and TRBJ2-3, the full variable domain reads EAGVTQFPSHSVIEKGQTVTLRCDPISGHDNLYWYRRVMGKEIKFLLHFVKESKQDESGMPNNRFLAERTGGTYSTLKVQPAELEDSGVYFCASSPPGSGTQYFGPGTRLTVL.

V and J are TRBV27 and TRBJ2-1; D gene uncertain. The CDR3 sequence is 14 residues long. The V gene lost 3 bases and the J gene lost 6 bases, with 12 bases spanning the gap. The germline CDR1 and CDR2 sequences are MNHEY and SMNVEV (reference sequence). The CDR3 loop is CASSLNPQGNEQFF. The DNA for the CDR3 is TGTGCCAGCAGTTTGAATCCCCAAGGCAATGAGCAGTTCTTC.

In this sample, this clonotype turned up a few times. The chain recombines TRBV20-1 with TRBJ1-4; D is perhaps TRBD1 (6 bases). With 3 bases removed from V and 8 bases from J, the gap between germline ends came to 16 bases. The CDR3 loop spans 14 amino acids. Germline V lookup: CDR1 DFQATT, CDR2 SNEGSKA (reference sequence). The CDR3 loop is CSASTPGTKEKLFF. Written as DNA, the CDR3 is TGCAGTGCTAGTACCCCCGGGACAAAGGAAAAACTGTTTTTT.

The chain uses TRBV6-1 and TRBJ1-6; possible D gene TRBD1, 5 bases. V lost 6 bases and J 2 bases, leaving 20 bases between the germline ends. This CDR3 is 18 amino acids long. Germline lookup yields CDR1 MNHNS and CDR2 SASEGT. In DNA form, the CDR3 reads TGTGCCAGCAGCCCCGCCGCAGGGAGTGTTACCTATAATTCACCCCTCCACTTT. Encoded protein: CASSPAAGSVTYNSPLHF.

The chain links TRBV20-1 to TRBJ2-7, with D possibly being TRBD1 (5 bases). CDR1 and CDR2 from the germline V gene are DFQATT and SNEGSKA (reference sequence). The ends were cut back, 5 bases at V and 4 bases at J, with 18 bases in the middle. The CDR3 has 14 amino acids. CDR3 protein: CSARRDEAWYEQYF. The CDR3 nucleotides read TGCAGTGCTCGCAGGGATGAAGCTTGGTACGAGCAGTACTTC.

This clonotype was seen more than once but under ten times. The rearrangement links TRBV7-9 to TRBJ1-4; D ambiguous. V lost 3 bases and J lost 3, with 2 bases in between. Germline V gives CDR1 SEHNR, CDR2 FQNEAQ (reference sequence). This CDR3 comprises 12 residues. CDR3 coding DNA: TGTGCCAGCAGCTTGCCTAATGAAAAACTGTTTTTT. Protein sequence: CASSLPNEKLFF. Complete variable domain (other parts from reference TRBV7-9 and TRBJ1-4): DTGVSQNPRHKITKRGQNVTFRCDPISEHNRLYWYRQTLGQGPEFLTYFQNEAQLEKSRLLSDRFSAERPKGSFSTLEIQRTEQGDSAMYLCASSLPNEKLFFGSGTQLSVL.

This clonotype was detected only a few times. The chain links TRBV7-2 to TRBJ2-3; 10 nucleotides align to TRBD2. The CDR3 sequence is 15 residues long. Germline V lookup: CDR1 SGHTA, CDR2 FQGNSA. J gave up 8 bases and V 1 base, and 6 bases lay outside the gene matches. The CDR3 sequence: CASSLGLAGAGTQYF. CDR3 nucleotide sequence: TGTGCCAGCAGCTTAGGTCTAGCGGGAGCTGGTACGCAGTATTTT.